The clone carrying this T cell receptor beta chain was counted a few times. Its antigen is unknown. This record belongs to a study of blood T cells in healthy people across ages. Turning to the study itself: Template switching caught about one barcoded beta molecule for each two T cells. Study-wide results and caveats: Diversity of TCR beta per million T cells declined in a roughly linear way with age.

The V end was cut by 5 bases, the J end by 5 bases, with 22 bases between. This CDR3 is built from 17 residues. Per germline, CDR1 MNHEY and CDR2 SMNVEV (reference sequence). It was with a sample-barcoded 5' primer and a J-beta primer mix that a second PCR of roughly 7 to 11 cycles was run. TCRdb reanalysed the 5' RACE reads using MiXCR and keeps one entry per CDR3 protein. The table includes some 1.4 million distinct CDR3 sequences, 35% to 45% detected once. The TCR originated in a woman under 30 in good health. The chain joins TRBV27 to TRBJ1-5, with a weak D call TRBD1 (6 bases). The specimen was blood. The CDR3 DNA sequence: TGTGCCAGCAGTGCCCTCCTCGGGGGGCTCCTCGATCAGCCCCAGCATTTT. It codes for CASSALLGGLLDQPQHF.